This TCR beta chain was retrieved from a study of blood T cell repertoires in COVID-19. This CDR3 contains 14 residues. The V and J ends lost 6 bases and 1 base respectively, with 12 bases between them. From germline, CDR1 is LNHDA and CDR2 SQIVND (reference sequence). Per the study methods: Reference gene primers were amplified, and this amplification served to estimate nucleated cell counts. The table came from immunoSEQ multiplex PCR; TCRdb's copy has only in-frame clones and leaves some out. That table furnishes V, J and clone size, whereas the DNA furnished D and trimming. The repertoire holds over 150,000 clones, with about 87% as singletons.

This clonotype originated in a woman between 65 and 79 years old with COVID-19, enrolled during active disease. The chain employs TRBV19 and TRBJ1-1; the D is unclear. Material: peripheral blood. In DNA, the CDR3 is TGTGCCAGTAGCGAACAGTTTGGGAACACTGAAGCTTTCTTT. This encodes CASSEQFGNTEAFF.